These T cell receptor beta chains were read from a single sample in a study of T cell responses to AZD1222 COVID-19 vaccine. Profiled with immunoSEQ multiplex PCR; TCRdb holds only in-frame clones, not every one. The sample lists around 140,000 clones; about 90% were seen once. Here the sequenced sample was peripheral blood, taken 28 days after the second AZD1222 dose. The source is an adult who received the AZD1222 COVID-19 vaccine. Both conserved end residues are part of each CDR3. D genes are given only for firm matches. Not all rows give a size; the values are once, few, many and, for expanded clones, a class.

>-|12|-|TRBJ2-1|TRBV5-1
TGCGCCAGCAGCACTCAAAGGGATGAGCAGTTCTTC
CASSTQRDEQFF
>-|16|TRBD2|TRBJ2-2|TRBV3-1/TRBV3-2
TGTGCCAGCAGCCTCTCCCCGGGAGGCGGCACCGGGGAGCTGTTTTTT
CASSLSPGGGTGELFF
>-|13|-|TRBJ2-2|TRBV4-2
TGTGCCAGCAGCCAAGATTCGACCGGGGAGCTGTTTTTT
CASSQDSTGELFF
>-|13|-|TRBJ2-3|TRBV6-5
TGTGCCAGCAGTAGGAGTGGCACAGATACGCAGTATTTT
CASSRSGTDTQYF
>once|15|-|TRBJ2-5|TRBV6-5
TGTGCCAGCGGGGGAGCTACGGGAGCACAAGAGACCCAGTACTTC
CASGGATGAQETQYF
>-|15|-|TRBJ1-3|TRBV11-2
TGTGCCAGCAGCCTGGAACAGGGCACGGGAAACACCATATATTTT
CASSLEQGTGNTIYF
>-|17|TRBD1|TRBJ1-3|TRBV9
TGTGCCAGCAGCGTGTCATCGGGACAGCTTTCTGGAAACACCATATATTTT
CASSVSSGQLSGNTIYF
>-|15|-|TRBJ2-3|TRBV5-1
TGCGCCAGCAGCTTGGTTCACGGCGGGACAGATACGCAGTATTTT
CASSLVHGGTDTQYF
>-|14|TRBD1|TRBJ2-7|TRBV25-1
TGTGCCAGCAGTCGGACAGGGTTAGGCTACGAGCAGTACTTC
CASSRTGLGYEQYF
>-|16|-|TRBJ2-5|TRBV7-9
TGTGCCAGCAGCTCTCCACGGACAGCCCTCCAAGAGACCCAGTACTTC
CASSSPRTALQETQYF